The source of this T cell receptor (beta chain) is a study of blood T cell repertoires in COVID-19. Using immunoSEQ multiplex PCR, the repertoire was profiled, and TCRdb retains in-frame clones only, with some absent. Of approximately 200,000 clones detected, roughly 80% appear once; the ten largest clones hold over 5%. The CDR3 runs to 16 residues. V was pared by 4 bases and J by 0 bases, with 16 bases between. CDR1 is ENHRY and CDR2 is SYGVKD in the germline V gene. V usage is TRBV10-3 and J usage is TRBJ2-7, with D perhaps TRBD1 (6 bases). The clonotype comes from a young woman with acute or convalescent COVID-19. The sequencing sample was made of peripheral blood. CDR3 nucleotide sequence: TGTGCCATCAGTGGCTCGGGTCGGACAGTCTCCTACGAGCAGTACTTC. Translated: CAISGSGRTVSYEQYF.